This T cell receptor (beta chain) was retrieved from a study of blood T cells in healthy people across ages. Findings of the study overall: Higher naive T cell percentage went strongly together with higher TCR beta diversity. Both higher diversity and more naive CD4+ cells marked long-lived donors when set against aged donors.

Each sample had at least 6.5 million PBMCs isolated. A word on this clonotype: Antigen: not known.

The use of a sample-barcoded 5' primer and a J-beta primer mix characterized a second PCR of about 6 to 12 cycles. Samples each returned at least 3 million CDR3-containing paired-end reads. TCRdb itself ran the 5' RACE reads through MiXCR, one entry per CDR3 protein. The sample holds about 810,000 distinct CDR3 sequences, roughly 40% seen once. Sequenced input: blood. The TCR comes from a man younger than 30 in good health.

CDR3 loop: CASRTDWQISSYNEQYF. Written as DNA, the CDR3 is TGTGCCAGCAGGACGGACTGGCAAATAAGCTCCTACAATGAGCAGTACTTC. The genes are TRBV27 and TRBJ2-7; D perhaps matches TRBD2 (5 bases). Trimming pared 6 bases from V and 7 bases from J, leaving 28 bases between. Germline V gene data show CDR1 as MNHEY and CDR2 as SMNVEV (reference sequence). The CDR3 has 17 residues.